These 23 T cell receptor beta chains were sequenced from one sample in a study of shared clonotypes between healthy human individuals. Here immunoSEQ multiplex PCR was the method, and the copy in TCRdb shows in-frame clones only, minus some. Of about 2.1 million clones in the sample, about 93% were seen once. Only CD45RO-negative cells positively selected for CCR7 counted as naive CD8 cells, so terminally differentiated effector memory CD45RA+ cells were excluded. The specimen was naive CD8+ T cells from PBMCs. The source is a man younger than 35 in good health. Some clones in this sample may be carry-over from other donors' samples.

This rearrangement joins TRBV19 to TRBJ2-1; D call uncertain. The CDR3 sequence is 16 residues long. Germline V gene lookup returns CDR1 LNHDA and CDR2 SQIVND (reference sequence). V shed 3 bases and J shed 5 bases, with 17 bases lying between them. CDR3 in amino acids: CASSINADPPNNEQFF. CDR3 DNA: TGTGCCAGTAGTATTAATGCCGATCCTCCTAACAATGAGCAGTTCTTC.

As to this clone: Other DNA sequences in the same sample also yield this CDR3. The rearrangement joins TRBV19 to TRBJ1-5; maybe TRBD1 (5 bases). Germline lookup yields CDR1 LNHDA and CDR2 SQIVND (reference sequence). The CDR3 is 14 amino acids. Deletions cut 3 bases from V and 5 bases from J, with 11 bases between. The CDR3 DNA reads TGTGCCAGTAGTATCTCAGGGTCCCATCAGCCCCAGCATTTT. Its protein product is CASSISGSHQPQHF.

The rearrangement joins TRBV28 to TRBJ2-3; 9 bases are a match to TRBD2. Losses at the gene ends were 6 bases for V and 4 bases for J; bases not matched to a gene: 5. This CDR3 has 14 amino acids. The germline gives CDR1 MDHEN, CDR2 SYDVKM. CDR3 nucleotides: TGTGCCAGCAGGTATAGCGGGAGCCCAGATACGCAGTATTTT. It specifies CASRYSGSPDTQYF.

CDR3 loop: CASSEAIWVNQPQHF. The DNA of the CDR3 is TGTGCCAGCAGTGAAGCAATTTGGGTGAATCAGCCCCAGCATTTT. This chain connects TRBV6-1 to TRBJ1-5; D is ambiguous. The V and J ends lost 0 bases and 4 bases respectively, with 10 bases between them. The length of the CDR3 is 15 residues. CDR1 and CDR2 (germline): MNHNS, SASEGT.

This sequence joins TRBV4-2 and TRBJ1-1; D is ambiguous. Trimming removed 5 bases from V and 2 bases from J, with 15 bases in between. Germline V CDR1 and CDR2: LGHNA, YNFKEQ. The CDR3 has 15 residues. CDR3 in DNA: TGTGCCAGCAGCTCCTTGGGTGGGGTTAACACTGAAGCTTTCTTT. This gives the protein CASSSLGGVNTEAFF.

The table lists this clone with a count of one. The rearrangement joins TRBV6-5 to TRBJ2-1, with 8 bases matching TRBD1. The J segment lost 2 bases and the V segment lost 0 bases, leaving 3 bases of the junction unmatched. Per germline, CDR1 MNHEY and CDR2 SVGAGI. The CDR3 is 16 amino acids. CDR3 sequence (DNA): TGTGCCAGCAGTTACTCGGAGGGACAGGCCTACAATGAGCAGTTCTTC. This codes for CASSYSEGQAYNEQFF.

The chain is built from TRBV9 and TRBJ2-1, with 7 bases matching TRBD2. V was clipped by 3 bases and J by 8 bases; unmatched bases: 11. The CDR3 runs to 15 residues. CDR1 and CDR2 from the germline V gene are SGDLS and YYNGEE. CDR3 residues: CASSAPGLSTYEQFF. As DNA, the CDR3 is TGTGCCAGCAGCGCCCCGGGACTATCTACGTATGAGCAGTTCTTC.

J is TRBJ2-3 and V is TRBV7-9; D not certain. The CDR3 is 16 residues long. The germline gives CDR1 SEHNR, CDR2 FQNEAQ (reference sequence). Trimming removed 1 base from V and 0 bases from J, with 11 bases in between. The CDR3 bases are TGTGCCAGCAGCTTAGAAGGCAGGCCAAGCACAGATACGCAGTATTTT. This codes for CASSLEGRPSTDTQYF.

As concerns this clone: Other DNA sequences from this sample encode an identical CDR3 as well. J is TRBJ2-7 and V is TRBV6-5; a possible D gene is TRBD1 (5 bases). The germline V gene encodes CDR1 MNHEY and CDR2 SVGAGI. The CDR3 is made up of 14 amino acids. The V gene lost 2 bases and the J gene lost 1 base, with 9 bases spanning the gap. CDR3 in DNA: TGTGCCAGCAGTTACCGAGACAGTTCCTACGAGCAGTACTTC. It codes for CASSYRDSSYEQYF.

Concerning this clone itself: The junction shows a germline mismatch at one end, possibly a read error. The chain combines TRBV15 with TRBJ2-1, with D tentatively TRBD2 (7 bases). Germline lookup yields CDR1 LNHNV and CDR2 YYDKDF (reference sequence). The CDR3 loop spans 12 amino acids. DNA of the CDR3: TGTGCCACCAGCTCCGGGGGGCTGGAGGGGGTCTTC. This gives the protein CATSSGGLEGVF. Filled out from reference TRBV15 and TRBJ2-1, the complete variable domain reads DAMVIQNPRYQVTQFGKPVTLSCSQTLNHNVMYWYQQKSSQAPKLLFHYYDKDFNNEADTPDNFQSRRPNTSFCFLDIRSPGLGDTAMYLCATSSGGLEGVFGPGTRLTVL.

The gene calls are TRBV2 and TRBJ2-7; D may be TRBD2 (6 bases). The CDR3 extends over 15 amino acids. Trimming left V 5 bases short and J 2 bases short, with 16 bases between. In germline, CDR1 is SNHLY, CDR2 FYNNEI. The chain's CDR3 is CASSITGTGPYEQYF. CDR3 sequence (DNA): TGTGCCAGCAGTATTACCGGGACTGGCCCCTACGAGCAGTACTTC.

The CDR3 DNA reads TGTGCCAGCACCCGACAGATTAATGAAAAACTGTTTTTT. Its protein is CASTRQINEKLFF. V gene TRBV6-6 combines with J gene TRBJ1-4; tentative D call: TRBD1 (5 bases). V was cut by 7 bases and J by 4 bases, with 10 bases left in between. This CDR3 is built from 13 residues. Per the germline V gene, CDR1 is MNHNY and CDR2 is SVGAGI (reference sequence).

The V and J genes are TRBV5-5 and TRBJ2-1; a weak D match, TRBD2 (6 bases). CDR1 SGHKS and CDR2 YYEKEE come from the germline V gene (reference sequence). The ends were cut back, 0 bases at V and 2 bases at J, with 12 bases in the middle. CDR3 length equals 16 residues. DNA of the CDR3: TGTGCCAGCAGCTTGGAATTGCTAGCGACCTACAATGAGCAGTTCTTC. This encodes CASSLELLATYNEQFF.

This clone was counted once. This chain uses TRBV27 with TRBJ1-1, with D possibly matching TRBD1 (5 bases). Germline V gene sequence: CDR1 MNHEY, CDR2 SMNVEV (reference sequence). This CDR3 has 13 amino acids. With 2 bases removed from V and 6 bases from J, the gap between germline ends came to 10 bases. The CDR3 DNA reads TGTGCCAGCAGTTTACGGGGGGTCCCTGAAGCTTTCTTT. It is translated as CASSLRGVPEAFF.

The chain carries TRBV29-1 and TRBJ2-6; D is uncertain. The CDR3 contains 14 residues. V lost 4 bases, J lost 0 bases, and 7 bases lay in between. Germline assignment: CDR1 SQVTM and CDR2 ANQGSEA. The CDR3 reads CSVVSRSGANVLTF. The CDR3 bases are TGCAGCGTTGTTTCCCGCTCTGGGGCCAACGTCCTGACTTTC.

V usage is TRBV29-1 and J usage is TRBJ1-5; tentatively, D is TRBD1 (6 bases). Looked up from germline, CDR1 is SQVTM and CDR2 is ANQGSEA. This CDR3 is built from 13 residues. Trimming removed 5 bases from V and 5 bases from J, with 13 bases in between. The CDR3 sequence: CSVKQGGDQPQHF. DNA for the CDR3: TGCAGCGTTAAACAGGGAGGCGATCAGCCCCAGCATTTT.

V usage is TRBV4-3 and J usage is TRBJ2-5, with TRBD1 as a possible D gene (5 bases). Germline V lookup: CDR1 LGHNA, CDR2 YSLEER. Trimming pared 5 bases from V and 5 bases from J, leaving 18 bases between. CDR3 size: 15 residues. The CDR3: CASSRTAQSGETQYF. The CDR3 DNA follows: TGCGCCAGCAGCAGAACAGCCCAATCAGGGGAGACCCAGTACTTC.

The gene calls are TRBV27 and TRBJ1-1, with 7 bases identical to TRBD1. V was pared by 3 bases and J by 7 bases, with 8 bases of the junction left unmatched. The germline gives CDR1 MNHEY, CDR2 SMNVEV (reference sequence). This CDR3 is 14 amino acids long. CDR3 protein: CASSFAGGVYEAFF. DNA of the CDR3: TGTGCCAGCAGTTTTGCAGGGGGGGTTTATGAAGCTTTCTTT.

This sequence joins TRBV25-1 and TRBJ2-5; no clear D. The germline V gene has CDR1 MGHDK and CDR2 SYGVNS. The CDR3 spans 15 residues. The V end lost 5 bases, the J end lost 4 bases, and 17 bases lay between the germline ends. The chain's CDR3 is CASSRGRALLETQYF. The CDR3, as DNA: TGTGCCAGCAGTCGAGGTCGGGCACTTCTAGAGACCCAGTACTTC. The full variable domain, its missing parts supplied by reference TRBV25-1 and TRBJ2-5, is EADIYQTPRYLVIGTGKKITLECSQTMGHDKMYWYQQDPGMELHLIHYSYGVNSTEKGDLSSESTVSRIRTEHFPLTLESARPSHTSQYLCASSRGRALLETQYFGPGTRLLVL.

As for this clone: Other DNA sequences in this sample translate to the same CDR3. The CDR3 sequence: CASSPDRDYEQYF. As DNA, the CDR3 is TGCGCCAGCAGCCCGGACAGAGACTACGAGCAGTACTTC. The V and J genes are TRBV5-1 and TRBJ2-7, with a weak D call TRBD1 (6 bases). The CDR3 is 13 amino acids. Germline CDR1 reads SGHRS; CDR2 reads YFSETQ. Trimming took off 4 bases at V and 3 bases at J, with 11 bases between the two ends.

This chain joins TRBV15 and TRBJ2-7, with TRBD2 matching 7 bases. Germline V gives CDR1 LNHNV, CDR2 YYDKDF (reference sequence). The CDR3 totals 17 residues. J was trimmed by 5 bases and V by 0 bases; bases with no gene match: 13. The CDR3 bases are TGTGCCACCAGCAGAGATCTAAGTCTCGGGAGGTGGGACGAGCAGTACTTC. Protein sequence: CATSRDLSLGRWDEQYF.

This rearrangement joins TRBV19 to TRBJ2-2; 9 bases match TRBD1. The germline CDR1 and CDR2 sequences are LNHDA and SQIVND (reference sequence). There are 17 residues in the CDR3. V lost 5 bases to trimming and J lost 2 bases; unmatched junction nucleotides: 9. CDR3 in DNA: TGTGCCAGTAGTCCGAACCGGGACAGGGAAAACACCGGGGAGCTGTTTTTT. It is translated as CASSPNRDRENTGELFF.

V is TRBV27 and J is TRBJ1-1, with TRBD1 as a possible D gene (6 bases). Germline V gene sequence: CDR1 MNHEY, CDR2 SMNVEV (reference sequence). The V end lost 6 bases, the J end lost 0 bases, and 8 bases lay between the germline ends. The CDR3 is made up of 13 amino acids. The CDR3 sequence is CASRGHLNTEAFF. CDR3 bases: TGTGCCAGCAGGGGACACTTGAACACTGAAGCTTTCTTT.